The source of this T cell receptor beta chain is a study of blood T cell repertoires in COVID-19 (dated by TCRdb to about 2020). The study in broad terms: Collaborator samples came from the United States, Italy and Spain and covered acute and convalescent phases of COVID-19. The prospective study material was composed of cDNA or gDNA derived from T cells, B-cell-depleted T cells, or PBMCs. Subjects who had been exposed to COVID-19, were actively infected with it, or had recovered from it provided the deeply sampled blood TCRbeta repertoires that made up the dataset. The repertoires were made available in a free public database intended to serve as a resource for research on the immune response to SARS-CoV-2. The samples were drawn from two sources: the first 160 participants of the ongoing ImmuneRACE study, and approximately 1,300 subjects contributed by 6 global collaborators. A de-identified subject ID, COVID-19 status, age in years and sex were almost always included in the sample metadata. Where HLA class I and class II types were available, the types were taken from metadata supplied by the sample provider, not from assay-based typing. The research as a whole found: The amount of clinical and demographic metadata varied by source and participant and was provided uncurated.

Whole blood was collected in K2EDTA tubes by collaborating institutions according to the institutions' own protocols. For TCRbeta analysis, collaborator samples were shipped as frozen whole blood, as isolated PBMCs, or as DNA extracted from either sample type. In regard to this clone: Its antigen is unknown. Base qualities are not recorded, but no much larger clone differs from it by a single base.

The immunoSEQ Assay, a bias-controlled multiplex PCR, was used to amplify TCRbeta CDR3 regions from genomic DNA. Turning to the authors' computational methods: The number of nucleated cells in each sample was estimated from the amplification of reference gene primers within the assay. To quantify the absolute abundance of each unique TCRbeta CDR3 rearrangement, sequence reads were collapsed and filtered. For each sample, productive Simpson clonality was calculated by taking the square root of Simpson's diversity index across productive rearrangements. TCRdb took this table from immuneACCESS and kept in-frame rearrangements with V and J called. Such tables lack part of the clones; where checked against another copy, unresolved V genes explain under half of the gap, and the rest is unexplained. Clonal size and the V and J genes are those of that table, whereas D and trimming came from the DNA. Across this sample there are approximately 230,000 clones, with 70% to 85% seen only once. 8.9% of the sample is in the top ten clones.

The CDR1 and CDR2 encoded by the germline V gene are SGHTA and FQGNSA. From its cysteine to its phenylalanine, the CDR3 spans 17 amino acids. Kept here is only the CDR3 DNA, which spans 51 bases and is read in frame from base 1. V and J lose 2 bases and 0 bases, and a span of 14 bases separates them. The V and J segments used are TRBV7-2 and TRBJ1-5; TRBD1 might be the D gene, on 6 matching bases. The receptor was isolated from an older man with acute or convalescent COVID-19. Sequencing was carried out using peripheral blood. The CDR3 corresponds to CASSLQGLIYSNQPQHF. The nucleotide sequence is TGTGCCAGCAGCTTACAGGGGTTGATTTATAGCAATCAGCCCCAGCATTTT.